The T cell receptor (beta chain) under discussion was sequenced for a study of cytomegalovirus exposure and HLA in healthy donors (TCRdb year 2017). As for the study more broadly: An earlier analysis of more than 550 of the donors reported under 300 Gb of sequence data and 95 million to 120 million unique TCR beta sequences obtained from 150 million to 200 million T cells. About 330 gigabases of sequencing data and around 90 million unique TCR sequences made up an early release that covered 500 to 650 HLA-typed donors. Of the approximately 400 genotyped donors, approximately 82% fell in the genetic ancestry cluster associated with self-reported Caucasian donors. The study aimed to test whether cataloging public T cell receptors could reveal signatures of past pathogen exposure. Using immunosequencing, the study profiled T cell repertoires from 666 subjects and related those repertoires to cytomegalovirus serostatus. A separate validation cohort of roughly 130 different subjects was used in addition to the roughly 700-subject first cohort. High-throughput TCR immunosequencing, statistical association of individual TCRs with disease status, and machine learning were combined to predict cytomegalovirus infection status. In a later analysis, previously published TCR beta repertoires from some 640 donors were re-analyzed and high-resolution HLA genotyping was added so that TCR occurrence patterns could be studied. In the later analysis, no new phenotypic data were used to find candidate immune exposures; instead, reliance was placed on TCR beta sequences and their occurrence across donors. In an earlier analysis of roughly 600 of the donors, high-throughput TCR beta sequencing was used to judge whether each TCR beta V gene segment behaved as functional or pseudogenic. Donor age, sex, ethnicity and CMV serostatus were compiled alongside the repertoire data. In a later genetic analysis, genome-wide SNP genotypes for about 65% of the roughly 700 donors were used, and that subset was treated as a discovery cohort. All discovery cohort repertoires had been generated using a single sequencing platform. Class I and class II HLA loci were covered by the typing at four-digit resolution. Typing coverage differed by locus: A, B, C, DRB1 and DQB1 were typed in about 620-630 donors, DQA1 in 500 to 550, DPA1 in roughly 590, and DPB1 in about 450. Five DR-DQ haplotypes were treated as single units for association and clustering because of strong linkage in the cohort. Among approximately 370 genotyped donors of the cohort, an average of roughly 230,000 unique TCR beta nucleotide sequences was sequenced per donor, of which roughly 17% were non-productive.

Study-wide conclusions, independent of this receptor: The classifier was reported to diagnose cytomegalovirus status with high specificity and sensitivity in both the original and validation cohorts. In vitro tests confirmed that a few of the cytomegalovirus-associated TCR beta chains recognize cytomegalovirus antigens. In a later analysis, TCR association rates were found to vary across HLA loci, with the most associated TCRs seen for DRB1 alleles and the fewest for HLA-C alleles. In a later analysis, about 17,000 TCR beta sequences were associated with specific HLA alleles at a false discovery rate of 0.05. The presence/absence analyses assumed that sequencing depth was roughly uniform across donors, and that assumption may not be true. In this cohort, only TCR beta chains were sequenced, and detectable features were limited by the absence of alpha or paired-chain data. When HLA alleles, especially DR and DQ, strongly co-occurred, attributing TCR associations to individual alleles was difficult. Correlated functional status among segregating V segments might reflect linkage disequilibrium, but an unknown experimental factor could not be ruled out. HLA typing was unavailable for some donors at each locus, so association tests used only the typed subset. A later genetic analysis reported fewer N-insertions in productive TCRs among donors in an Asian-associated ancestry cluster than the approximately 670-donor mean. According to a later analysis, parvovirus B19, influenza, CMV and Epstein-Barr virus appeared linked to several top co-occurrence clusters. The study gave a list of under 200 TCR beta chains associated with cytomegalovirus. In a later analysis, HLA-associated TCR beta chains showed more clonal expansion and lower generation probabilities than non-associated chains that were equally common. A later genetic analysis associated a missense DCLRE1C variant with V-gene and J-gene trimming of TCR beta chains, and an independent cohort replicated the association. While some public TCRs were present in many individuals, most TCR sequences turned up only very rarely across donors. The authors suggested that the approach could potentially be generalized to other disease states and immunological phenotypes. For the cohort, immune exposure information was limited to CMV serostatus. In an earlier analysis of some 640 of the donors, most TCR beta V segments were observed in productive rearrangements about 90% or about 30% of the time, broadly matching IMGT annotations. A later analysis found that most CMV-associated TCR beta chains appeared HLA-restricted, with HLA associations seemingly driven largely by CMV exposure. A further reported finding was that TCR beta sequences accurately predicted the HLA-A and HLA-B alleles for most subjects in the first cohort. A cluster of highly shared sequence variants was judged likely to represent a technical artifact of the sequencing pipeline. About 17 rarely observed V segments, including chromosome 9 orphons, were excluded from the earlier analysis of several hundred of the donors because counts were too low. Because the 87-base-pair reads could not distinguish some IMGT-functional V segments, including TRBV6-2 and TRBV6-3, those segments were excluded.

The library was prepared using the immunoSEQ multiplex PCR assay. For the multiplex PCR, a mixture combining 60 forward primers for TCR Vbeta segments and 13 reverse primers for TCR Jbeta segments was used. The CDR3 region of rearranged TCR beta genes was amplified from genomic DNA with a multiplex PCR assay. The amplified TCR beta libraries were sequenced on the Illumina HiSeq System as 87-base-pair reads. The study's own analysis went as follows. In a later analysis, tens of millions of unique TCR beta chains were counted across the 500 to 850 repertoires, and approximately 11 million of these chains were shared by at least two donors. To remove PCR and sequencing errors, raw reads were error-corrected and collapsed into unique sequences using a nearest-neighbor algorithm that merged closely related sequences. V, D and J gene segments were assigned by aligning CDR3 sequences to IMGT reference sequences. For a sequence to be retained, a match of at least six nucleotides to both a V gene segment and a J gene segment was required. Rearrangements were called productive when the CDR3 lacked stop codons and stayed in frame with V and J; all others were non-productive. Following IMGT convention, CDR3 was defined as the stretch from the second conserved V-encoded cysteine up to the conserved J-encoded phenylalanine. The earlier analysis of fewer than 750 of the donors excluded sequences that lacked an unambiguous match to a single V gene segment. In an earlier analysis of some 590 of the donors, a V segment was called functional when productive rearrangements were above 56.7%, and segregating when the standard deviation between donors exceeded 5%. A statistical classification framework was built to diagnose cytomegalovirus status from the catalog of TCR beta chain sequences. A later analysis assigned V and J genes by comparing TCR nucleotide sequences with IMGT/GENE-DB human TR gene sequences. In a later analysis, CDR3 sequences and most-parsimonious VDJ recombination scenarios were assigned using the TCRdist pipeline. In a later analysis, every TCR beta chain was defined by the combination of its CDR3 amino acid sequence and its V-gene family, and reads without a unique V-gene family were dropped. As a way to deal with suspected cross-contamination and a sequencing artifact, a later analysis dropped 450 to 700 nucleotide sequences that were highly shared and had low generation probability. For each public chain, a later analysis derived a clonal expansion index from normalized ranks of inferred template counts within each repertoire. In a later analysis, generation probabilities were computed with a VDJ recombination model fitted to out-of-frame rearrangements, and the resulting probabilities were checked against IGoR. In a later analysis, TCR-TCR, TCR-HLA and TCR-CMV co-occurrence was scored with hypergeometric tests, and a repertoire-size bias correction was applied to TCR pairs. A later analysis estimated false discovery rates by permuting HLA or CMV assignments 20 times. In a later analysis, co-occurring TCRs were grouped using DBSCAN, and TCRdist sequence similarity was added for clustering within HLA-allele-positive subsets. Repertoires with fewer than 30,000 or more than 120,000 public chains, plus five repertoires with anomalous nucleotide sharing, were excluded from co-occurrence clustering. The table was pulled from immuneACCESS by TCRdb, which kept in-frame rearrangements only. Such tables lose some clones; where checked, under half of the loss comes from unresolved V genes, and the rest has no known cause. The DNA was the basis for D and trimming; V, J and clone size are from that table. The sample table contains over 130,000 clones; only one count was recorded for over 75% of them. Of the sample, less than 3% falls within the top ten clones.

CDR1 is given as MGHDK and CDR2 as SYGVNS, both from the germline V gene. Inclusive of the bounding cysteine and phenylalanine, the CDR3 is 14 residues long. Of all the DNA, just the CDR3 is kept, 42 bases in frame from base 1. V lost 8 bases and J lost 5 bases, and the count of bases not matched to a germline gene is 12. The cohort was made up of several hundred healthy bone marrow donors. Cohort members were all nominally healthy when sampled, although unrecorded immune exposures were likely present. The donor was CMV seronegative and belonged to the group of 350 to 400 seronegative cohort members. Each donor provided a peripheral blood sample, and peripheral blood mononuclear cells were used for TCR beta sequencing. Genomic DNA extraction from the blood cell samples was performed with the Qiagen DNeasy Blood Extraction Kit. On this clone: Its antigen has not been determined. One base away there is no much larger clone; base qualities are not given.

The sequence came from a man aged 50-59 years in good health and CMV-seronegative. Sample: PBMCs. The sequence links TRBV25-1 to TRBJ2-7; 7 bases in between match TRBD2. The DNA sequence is TGTGCCAGCCCCTGGTCGGGGGAGGGCGACGAGCAGTACTTC. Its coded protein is CASPWSGEGDEQYF.